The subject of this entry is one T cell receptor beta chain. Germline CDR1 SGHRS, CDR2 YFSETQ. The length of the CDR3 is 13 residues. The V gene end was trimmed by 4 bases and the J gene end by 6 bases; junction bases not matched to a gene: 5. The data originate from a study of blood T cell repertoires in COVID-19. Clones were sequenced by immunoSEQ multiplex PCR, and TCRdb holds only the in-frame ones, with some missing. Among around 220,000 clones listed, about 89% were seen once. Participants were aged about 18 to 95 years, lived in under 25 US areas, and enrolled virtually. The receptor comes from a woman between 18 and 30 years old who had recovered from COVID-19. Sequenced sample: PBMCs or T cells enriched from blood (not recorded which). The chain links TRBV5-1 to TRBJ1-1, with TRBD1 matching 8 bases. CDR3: CASSADRGAEAFF. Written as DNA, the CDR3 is TGCGCCAGCAGCGCTGACAGGGGAGCTGAAGCTTTCTTT.